This T cell receptor (beta chain) was obtained from a study of T cell responses to AZD1222 COVID-19 vaccine. Notes on this clone: Its antigen is unidentified.

The ends were cut back, 4 bases at V and 6 bases at J, with 10 bases in the middle. The CDR3 has 12 residues. CDR1 is PRHDT and CDR2 is FYEKMQ in the germline V gene (reference sequence). Libraries were prepared by immunoSEQ multiplex PCR; TCRdb keeps only in-frame clonotypes and omits some of them. Among 150,000 to 200,000 clones listed, approximately 90% were seen once. Second-dose intervals near 4 or 12 weeks were combined. Regarding the study as a whole: The peak T cell response came first, and repertoires were sampled only after it. Targets within unmutated variant regions were reportedly found for nearly half of spike-specific TCRs.

The starting material was peripheral blood, obtained 28 days after the second AZD1222 dose. The chain joins TRBV13 to TRBJ2-7; D is ambiguous. The clonotype was recovered from an adult who received the AZD1222 COVID-19 vaccine. This chain's CDR3 is CASSSRGGEQYF. The CDR3 bases are TGTGCCAGCAGCTCCCGTGGCGGCGAGCAGTACTTC. Using reference TRBV13 and TRBJ2-7 for the parts outside the CDR3, the full variable domain is AAGVIQSPRHLIKEKRETATLKCYPIPRHDTVYWYQQGPGQDPQFLISFYEKMQSDKGSIPDRFSAQQFSDYHSELNMSSLELGDSALYFCASSSRGGEQYFGPGTRLTVT.